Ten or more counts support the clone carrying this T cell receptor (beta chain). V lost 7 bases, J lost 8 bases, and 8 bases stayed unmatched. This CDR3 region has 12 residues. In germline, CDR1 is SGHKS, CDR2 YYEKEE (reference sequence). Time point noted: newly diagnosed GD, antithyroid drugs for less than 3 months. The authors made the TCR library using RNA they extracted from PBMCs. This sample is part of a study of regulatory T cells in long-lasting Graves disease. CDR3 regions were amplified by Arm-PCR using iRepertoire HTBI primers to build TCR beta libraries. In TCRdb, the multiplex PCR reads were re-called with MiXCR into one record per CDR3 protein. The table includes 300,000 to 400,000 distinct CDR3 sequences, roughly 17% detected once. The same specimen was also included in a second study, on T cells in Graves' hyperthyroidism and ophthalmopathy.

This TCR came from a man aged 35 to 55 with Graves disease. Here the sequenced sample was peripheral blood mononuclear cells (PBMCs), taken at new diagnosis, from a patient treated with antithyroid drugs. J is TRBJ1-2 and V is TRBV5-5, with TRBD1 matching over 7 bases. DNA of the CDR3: TGTGCCAGCCTGGGACAGATGAGAGGCTACACCTTC. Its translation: CASLGQMRGYTF.